This T cell receptor beta chain was recovered during a study of T cells in Graves' hyperthyroidism and ophthalmopathy. Study summary: Peripheral blood specimens were obtained at initial diagnosis, prior to any treatment. Study-level results: A model of 13 V-J pairs discriminated ophthalmopathy from stable hyperthyroidism. In blood, most of the thyroid clonotypes expanded above 0.001 were also present.

V was clipped by 5 bases and J by 4 bases; unmatched bases: 6. This CDR3 region has 15 residues. Germline CDR1 LNHNV, CDR2 YYDKDF (reference sequence). Researchers amplified the TCR beta CDR3 regions from RNA transcripts. Carried out on the TCR CDR3, a first-round RT-PCR used the HTBI primer set. MiXCR was run by TCRdb on the multiplex PCR reads, yielding one entry per CDR3 protein. The top ten hold about 29% of the sample, which has roughly 500,000 distinct CDR3 sequences, 15% to 20% seen once. Concerning this clonotype itself: Its antigen is still unknown.

The study included ophthalmopathy patients with Clinical Activity Score at least 3, NOSPECS grade at least 4 and duration under 3 months. Material: blood. The TCR was taken from a woman aged 25-40 years with Graves' ophthalmopathy. The chain links TRBV15 to TRBJ2-3; 10 bases line up with TRBD2. CDR3 sequence reads: CATSGRTSGSDTQYF. CDR3 sequence (DNA): TGTGCCACCAGCGGACGGACTAGCGGATCAGATACGCAGTATTTT.